This T cell receptor beta chain was found in a study of OX40 agonist ivuxolimab in advanced cancers. Broader study findings: Low normalized T-cell clonal expansion also characterized some of the nonresponders. Antigen specificity of clonally expanded peripheral T cells was not established.

As concerns this clone: Its antigen remains unknown.

This table comes from immunoSEQ multiplex PCR, and its TCRdb copy is limited to in-frame clones, with some not included. Of some 140,000 clones listed, under 95% were seen once; the top ten hold roughly 0.94%. Trimming shortened V by 0 bases and J by 3 bases, and 8 bases separated the two germline ends. Germline loops: CDR1 LGHNA, CDR2 YNFKEQ. The CDR3 sequence is 15 residues long. V and J are TRBV4-2 and TRBJ1-4; D uncertain. The clonotype comes from an adult with an advanced solid tumor such as melanoma, head and neck, liver or kidney cancer. Sequenced material: CD4+ or CD8+ T cells sorted from blood, taken in a trial of the OX40 agonist ivuxolimab. The CDR3 DNA reads TGTGCCAGCAGCCAAGAAAGGAGGGCTAATGAAAAACTGTTTTTT. Its translation is CASSQERRANEKLFF.